The 5 T cell receptor beta chains below all came from one sample that was sequenced in a study of CD8+CD57+ T cells in acquired aplastic anemia. Genomic DNA served as template for TCR beta VDJ and CDR3 profiling. One entry per CDR3 protein, called by TCRdb with MiXCR from the reads. The sample gives 190,000 or so distinct CDR3 sequences, around 63% of which show up once; over 25% is in the top ten. Sequenced sample: sorted CD4+, CD8+, or CD8+CD57+ T cells (not recorded which) from PBMCs. Receptors were obtained from a human donor in good health.

This clonotype was seen many times. The gene calls are TRBV7-9 and TRBJ2-2; 8 bases are a match to TRBD2. CDR1 and CDR2 (germline): SEHNR, FQNEAQ (reference sequence). The CDR3 loop spans 14 amino acids. Losses at the gene ends were 11 bases for V and 2 bases for J; bases not matched to a gene: 7. The DNA of the CDR3 is TGTGCCCGCGGGACTAGGACAAACACCGGGGAGCTGTTTTTT. Translation gives CARGTRTNTGELFF.

The genes are TRBV10-3 and TRBJ1-1; 8 bases fit TRBD1. V was pared by 10 bases and J by 3 bases, with 22 bases of the junction left unmatched. Germline V lookup: CDR1 ENHRY, CDR2 SYGVKD. This CDR3 is built from 18 residues. The CDR3, as DNA: TGTGCCAGCAGACCCCACGCAGCAGGGGGCGGAGAGGACACTGAAGCTTTCTTT. It yields the protein CASRPHAAGGGEDTEAFF.

This clonotype was counted many times. The chain has TRBV11-2 and TRBJ2-5; tentatively, D is TRBD2 (6 bases). This CDR3 is built from 13 residues. V shed 4 bases and J shed 9 bases, with 15 bases lying between them. Germline values: CDR1 SGHAT, CDR2 FQNNGV. CDR3 sequence (DNA): TGTGCCAGCAGCTCGACAGCGACTAGTTCCCAGTACTTC. Amino acids: CASSSTATSSQYF.

The chain recombines TRBV10-3 with TRBJ2-7; D not certain. Germline V gene lookup returns CDR1 ENHRY and CDR2 SYGVKD. Deletions cut 0 bases from V and 0 bases from J, with 9 bases between. The CDR3 loop spans 15 amino acids. CDR3 bases: TGTGCCATCAGTGAGTCGCCAGCCCTCTCCTACGAGCAGTACTTC. Protein: CAISESPALSYEQYF.

DNA of the CDR3: TGTGCCAGCAGCTTCACAGGGGGTGGCTACACCTTC. Translated, it gives CASSFTGGGYTF. This sequence joins TRBV7-2 and TRBJ1-2; 8 positions agree with TRBD1. Per the germline V gene, CDR1 is SGHTA and CDR2 is FQGNSA. The CDR3 runs 12 residues. The J segment lost 7 bases and the V segment lost 3 bases, leaving 1 base of the junction unmatched. Full variable domain (remainder filled in from reference TRBV7-2 and TRBJ1-2): GAGVSQSPSNKVTEKGKDVELRCDPISGHTALYWYRQSLGQGLEFLIYFQGNSAPDKSGLPSDRFSAERTGGSVSTLTIQRTQQEDSAVYLCASSFTGGGYTFGSGTRLTVV.